The 4 T cell receptor beta chains in this list originate from one sample, sequenced in a study of T cell responses to AZD1222 COVID-19 vaccine. Clones were read by immunoSEQ multiplex PCR, and TCRdb kept only the in-frame ones, dropping some. This sample has 110,000 to 150,000 clones, with approximately 85% found just once. The starting material was peripheral blood, obtained on day 0 of AZD1222 vaccination. Source of these receptors: an adult in good health.

The V call is TRBV4-2, the J call TRBJ2-5; no definite D call. CDR3 size: 12 residues. Germline V lookup: CDR1 LGHNA, CDR2 YNFKEQ. Trimming took 3 bases from V and 2 from J, leaving 4 bases between them. CDR3 DNA sequence: TGTGCCAGCAGCCAGACTCAAGAGACCCAGTACTTC. This gives the protein CASSQTQETQYF.

The chain links TRBV5-1 to TRBJ2-5; 12 bases align to TRBD1. Germline V gene sequence: CDR1 SGHRS, CDR2 YFSETQ. J was trimmed by 5 bases and V by 4 bases; bases with no gene match: 9. The length of the CDR3 is 16 residues. The CDR3 DNA is TGCGCCAGCAGCCAGGGGACAGGGGGCGCCGAGGAGACCCAGTACTTC. It specifies CASSQGTGGAEETQYF.

The chain uses TRBV18 and TRBJ1-5; D gene ambiguous. The CDR3 spans 13 residues. The V end lost 5 bases, the J end lost 4 bases, and 9 bases lay between the germline ends. Germline CDR1 is KGHSH and CDR2 is LQKENI. The chain's CDR3 is CASSEQQNQPQHF. The CDR3 DNA reads TGTGCCAGCTCAGAACAACAGAATCAGCCCCAGCATTTT.

This clone has only one observation. The chain joins TRBV11-2 to TRBJ1-4; no definite D call. The germline CDR1 and CDR2 sequences are SGHAT and FQNNGV. The CDR3 is made up of 16 amino acids. V was trimmed by 0 bases and J by 0 bases, leaving 8 bases between them. The CDR3 region has the DNA TGTGCCAGCAGCTTAGAGGTATCCGCAACTAATGAAAAACTGTTTTTT. It encodes CASSLEVSATNEKLFF.